This T cell receptor beta chain was found in a study of blood T cells in healthy people across ages. In the study overall: Per every two T cells, about one barcoded beta molecule was captured by template switching.

Using a J-beta primer mix together with a sample-barcoded 5' primer, a second PCR was run for roughly 7 to 11 cycles. TCRdb independently ran MiXCR on the 5' RACE reads; one entry per CDR3 protein. Of hundreds of thousands of distinct CDR3 sequences in the sample, 35% to 60% were seen once. This TCR derives from a man of 80 years or more in good health. Sample: blood.

As DNA, the CDR3 is TGCGCCAGCAGGGAGAATAGCAATCAGCCCCAGCATTTT. This sequence encodes CASRENSNQPQHF. The chain recombines TRBV5-1 with TRBJ1-5; D uncertain. CDR3 size: 13 residues. V was pared by 5 bases and J by 0 bases, with 6 bases between. CDR1 and CDR2 (germline): SGHRS, YFSETQ.